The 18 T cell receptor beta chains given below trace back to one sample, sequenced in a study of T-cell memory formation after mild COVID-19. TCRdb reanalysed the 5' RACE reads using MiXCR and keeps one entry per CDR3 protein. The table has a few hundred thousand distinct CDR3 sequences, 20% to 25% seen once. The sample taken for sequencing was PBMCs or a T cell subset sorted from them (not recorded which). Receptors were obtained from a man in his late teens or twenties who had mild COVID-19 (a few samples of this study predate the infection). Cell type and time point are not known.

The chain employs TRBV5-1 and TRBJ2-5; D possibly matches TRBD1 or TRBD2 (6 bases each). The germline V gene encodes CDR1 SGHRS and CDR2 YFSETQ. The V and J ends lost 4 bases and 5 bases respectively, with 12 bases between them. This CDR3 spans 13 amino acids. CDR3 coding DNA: TGCGCCAGCAGCGGAGGGACAACGGAGACCCAGTACTTC. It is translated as CASSGGTTETQYF.

CDR3 amino acids: CASSPLTSGGYNEQFF. The CDR3 bases are TGCGCCAGCAGCCCCCTGACTAGCGGGGGATACAATGAGCAGTTCTTC. This chain joins TRBV4-3 and TRBJ2-1; 12 bases are a match to TRBD2. The ends lost 4 bases at V and 4 bases at J; junction bases unmatched: 5. The CDR3 contains 16 residues. From germline, CDR1 is LGHNA and CDR2 YSLEER.

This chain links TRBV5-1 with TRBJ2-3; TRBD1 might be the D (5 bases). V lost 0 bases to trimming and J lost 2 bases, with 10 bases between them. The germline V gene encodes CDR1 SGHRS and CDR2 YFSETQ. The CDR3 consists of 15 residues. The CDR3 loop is CASSLVSGITDTQYF. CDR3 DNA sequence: TGCGCCAGCAGCTTGGTCTCAGGGATCACAGATACGCAGTATTTT.

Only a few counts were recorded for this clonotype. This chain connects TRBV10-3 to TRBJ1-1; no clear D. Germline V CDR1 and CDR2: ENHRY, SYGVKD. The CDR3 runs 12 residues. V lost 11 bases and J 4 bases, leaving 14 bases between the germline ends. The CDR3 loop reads CAARREGTEAFF. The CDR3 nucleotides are TGTGCCGCCCGGAGGGAGGGCACTGAAGCTTTCTTT.

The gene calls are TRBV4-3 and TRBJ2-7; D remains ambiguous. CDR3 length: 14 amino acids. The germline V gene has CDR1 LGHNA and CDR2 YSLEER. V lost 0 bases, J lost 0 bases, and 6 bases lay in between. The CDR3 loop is CASSQETHSYEQYF. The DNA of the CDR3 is TGCGCCAGCAGCCAAGAGACCCACTCCTACGAGCAGTACTTC.

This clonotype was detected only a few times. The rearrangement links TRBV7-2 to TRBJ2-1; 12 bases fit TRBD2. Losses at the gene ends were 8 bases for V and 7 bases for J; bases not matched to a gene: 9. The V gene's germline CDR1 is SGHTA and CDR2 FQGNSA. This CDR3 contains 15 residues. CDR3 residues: CASFWTSGELNEQFF. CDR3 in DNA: TGTGCCAGCTTCTGGACTAGCGGGGAACTGAATGAGCAGTTCTTC.

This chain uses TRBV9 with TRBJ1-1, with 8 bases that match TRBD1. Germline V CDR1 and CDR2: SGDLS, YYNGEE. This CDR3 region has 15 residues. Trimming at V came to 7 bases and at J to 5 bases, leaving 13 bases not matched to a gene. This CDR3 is CASAGQGGLSTEAFF. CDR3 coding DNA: TGTGCCAGCGCCGGACAGGGTGGTTTGAGTACTGAAGCTTTCTTT.

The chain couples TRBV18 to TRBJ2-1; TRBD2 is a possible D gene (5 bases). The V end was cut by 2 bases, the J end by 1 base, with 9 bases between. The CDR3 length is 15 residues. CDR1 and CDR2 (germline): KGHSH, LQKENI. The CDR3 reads CASSPSGFSYNEQFF. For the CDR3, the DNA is TGTGCCAGCTCACCAAGCGGTTTTTCCTACAATGAGCAGTTCTTC.

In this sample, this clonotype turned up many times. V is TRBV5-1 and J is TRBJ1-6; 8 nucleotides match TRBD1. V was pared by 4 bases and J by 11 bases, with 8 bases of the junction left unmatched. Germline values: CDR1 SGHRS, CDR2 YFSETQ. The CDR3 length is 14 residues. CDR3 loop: CASSVQGARTPLHF. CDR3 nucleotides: TGCGCCAGCAGCGTCCAGGGGGCGCGGACACCCCTCCACTTT.

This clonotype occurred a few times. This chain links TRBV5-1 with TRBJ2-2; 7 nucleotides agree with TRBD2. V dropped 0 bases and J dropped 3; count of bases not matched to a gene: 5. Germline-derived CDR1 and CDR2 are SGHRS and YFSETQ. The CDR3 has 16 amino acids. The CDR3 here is CASSLEAAGYTGELFF. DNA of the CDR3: TGCGCCAGCAGCTTGGAGGCAGCGGGGTACACCGGGGAGCTGTTTTTT.

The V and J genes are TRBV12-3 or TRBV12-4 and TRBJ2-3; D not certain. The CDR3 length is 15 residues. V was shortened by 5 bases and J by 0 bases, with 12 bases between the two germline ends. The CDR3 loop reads CASSTYLHSTDTQYF. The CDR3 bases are TGTGCCAGCAGTACCTACCTTCACAGCACAGATACGCAGTATTTT.

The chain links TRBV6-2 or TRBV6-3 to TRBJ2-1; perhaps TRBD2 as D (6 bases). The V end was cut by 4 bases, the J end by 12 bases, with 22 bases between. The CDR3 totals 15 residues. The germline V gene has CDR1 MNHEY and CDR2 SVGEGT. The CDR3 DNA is TGTGCCAGCAGTTCCCCTCAGGGAGGATATGAGAGGCAGTTCTTC. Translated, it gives CASSSPQGGYERQFF.

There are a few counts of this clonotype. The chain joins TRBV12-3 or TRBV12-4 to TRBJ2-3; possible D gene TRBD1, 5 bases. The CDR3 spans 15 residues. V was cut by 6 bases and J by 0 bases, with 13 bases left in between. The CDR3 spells CASSPTDPSTDTQYF. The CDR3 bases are TGTGCCAGCAGCCCGACAGACCCTAGCACAGATACGCAGTATTTT.

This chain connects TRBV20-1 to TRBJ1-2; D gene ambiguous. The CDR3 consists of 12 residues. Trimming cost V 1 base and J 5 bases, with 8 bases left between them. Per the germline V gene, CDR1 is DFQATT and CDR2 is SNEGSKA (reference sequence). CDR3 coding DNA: TGCAGTGCTAGAGTAAAGGCTTATGGCTACACCTTC. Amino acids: CSARVKAYGYTF.

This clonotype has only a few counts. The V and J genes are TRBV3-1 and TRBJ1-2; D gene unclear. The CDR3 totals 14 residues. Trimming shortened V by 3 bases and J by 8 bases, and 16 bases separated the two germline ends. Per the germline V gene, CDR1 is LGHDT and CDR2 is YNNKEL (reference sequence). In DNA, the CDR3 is TGTGCCAGCAGCCAGCAGACTCGTCTGGGGGGCTACACCTTC. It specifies CASSQQTRLGGYTF.

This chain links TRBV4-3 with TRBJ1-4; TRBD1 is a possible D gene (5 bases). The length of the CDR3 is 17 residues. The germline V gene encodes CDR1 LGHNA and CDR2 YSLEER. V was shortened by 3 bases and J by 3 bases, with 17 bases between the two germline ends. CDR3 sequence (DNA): TGCGCCAGCAGCCAGGATCCAGACGGGGCAGCTAATGAAAAACTGTTTTTT. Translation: CASSQDPDGAANEKLFF.

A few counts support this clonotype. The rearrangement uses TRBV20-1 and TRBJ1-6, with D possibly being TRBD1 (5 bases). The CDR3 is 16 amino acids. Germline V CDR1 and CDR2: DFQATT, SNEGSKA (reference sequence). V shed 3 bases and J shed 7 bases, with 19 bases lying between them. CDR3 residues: CSARSLGWGGNSPLHF. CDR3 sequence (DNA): TGCAGTGCTAGGTCACTAGGATGGGGGGGAAATTCACCCCTCCACTTT.

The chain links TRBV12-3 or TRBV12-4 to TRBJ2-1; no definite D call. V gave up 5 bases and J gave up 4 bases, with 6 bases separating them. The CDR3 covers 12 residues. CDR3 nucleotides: TGTGCCAGCAGTGGCCGATACAATGAGCAGTTCTTC. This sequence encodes CASSGRYNEQFF.